The present entry profiles one T cell receptor (beta chain) with its context. The antigen is unknown. Template material for amplifying TCR beta CDR3 regions consisted of RNA transcripts. HTBI primers were the set used in a first-round RT-PCR of the TCR CDR3. TCRdb passed the multiplex PCR reads through MiXCR, listing each CDR3 protein once. The profile covers 600,000 or so distinct CDR3 sequences, with about 43% appearing a single time and approximately 8.2% taken by the ten largest. This CDR3 contains 14 residues. The V and J ends lost 5 bases and 3 bases respectively, with 10 bases between them. CDR1 SGHTA and CDR2 FQGNSA come from the germline V gene. The source of the sample is a study of T cells in Graves' hyperthyroidism and ophthalmopathy. Study outcomes and limitations: Blood held most thyroid clonotypes expanded above 0.001 frequency. Through a model of 13 V-J features, ophthalmopathy was separated from stable hyperthyroidism.

No progression to ophthalmopathy during 18 months of follow-up defined stable disease. Diagnosing involved the use of clinical symptoms, serum thyroxine and TRAb, thyroid ultrasound and orbital computed tomography. This sequence joins TRBV7-2 and TRBJ1-4; D remains ambiguous. The sequenced sample consisted of peripheral blood or thyroid tissue (not recorded which). The receptor comes from a woman in her late teens or twenties with Graves' hyperthyroidism. The CDR3 region is CASSPGRSNEKLFF. In DNA form, the CDR3 reads TGTGCCAGCAGCCCCGGACGGTCTAATGAAAAACTGTTTTTT.